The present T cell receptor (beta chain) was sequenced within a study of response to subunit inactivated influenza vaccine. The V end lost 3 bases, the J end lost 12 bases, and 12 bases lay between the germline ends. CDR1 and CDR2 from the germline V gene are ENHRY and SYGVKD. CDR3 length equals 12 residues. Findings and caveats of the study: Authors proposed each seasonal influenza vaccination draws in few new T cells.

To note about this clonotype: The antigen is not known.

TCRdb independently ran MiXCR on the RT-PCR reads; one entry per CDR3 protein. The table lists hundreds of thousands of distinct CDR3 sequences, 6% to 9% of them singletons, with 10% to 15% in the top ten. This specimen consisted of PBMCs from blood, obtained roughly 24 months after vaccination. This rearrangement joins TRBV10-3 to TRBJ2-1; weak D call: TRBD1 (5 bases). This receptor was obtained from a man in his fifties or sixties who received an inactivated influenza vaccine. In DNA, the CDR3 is TGTGCCATCAGTGATGGGCCCGACAGGCAGTTCTTC. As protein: CAISDGPDRQFF.